This T cell receptor beta chain emerged from a study of CD8+ T cells in alopecia areata. Points from the study as a whole: Clonality in the scalp and expanded CD8+ clones ranked among the top 100 were significantly decreased by tofacitinib. Normal scalp showed lower clonality than lesional scalp, especially alopecia totalis/universalis. Normal-skin resident alphabeta T cells also appear among scalp sample sequences.

After isolation, RNA underwent reverse transcription to generate cDNA as the sequencing template. This table comes from immunoSEQ multiplex PCR, and its TCRdb copy is limited to in-frame clones, with some not included. The sample lists roughly 200,000 clones; roughly 40% were seen once. Stated treatment: oral pan-JAK inhibitor, 5-10 mg twice daily. A remark on this clone: Antigen specificity is unknown.

The source material was CD4+ T cells sorted from blood, sampled at roughly week 38, from a patient treated with tofacitinib. This TCR was sampled from a human donor with alopecia areata.

DNA for the CDR3: TGTGCCAGCAGTGCCCTCGAGAGCCACACTGAAGCTTTCTTT. Translating gives CASSALESHTEAFF. The rearrangement uses TRBV2 and TRBJ1-1, with D uncertain. The germline CDR1 and CDR2 sequences are SNHLY and FYNNEI. V lost 4 bases, J lost 3 bases, and 12 bases lay in between. The CDR3 length is 14 residues.